The rows below give T cell receptor beta chains drawn from one sample of a study of Graves' ophthalmopathy and Graves' hyperthyroidism. MiXCR, applied by TCRdb to the multiplex PCR reads, yields one record per CDR3 protein. The sample has about 500,000 distinct CDR3 sequences, under 45% seen once; the top ten hold over 3.5%. The source material was peripheral blood or thyroid tissue (not recorded which). The origin of the receptors is an adult man with Graves' hyperthyroidism. Both conserved end residues are part of each CDR3. Fields, in order: V gene, D gene, clone size, J gene, CDR3 protein, CDR3 DNA. A D gene is named only where the DNA matches it firmly. Only part of the rows carry a size: once, few, many, or a class if the clone is expanded.

V gene: TRBV5-6
D gene: NA
clone size: NA
J gene: TRBJ1-2
CDR3 protein: CASSPTGRGPYGYTF
CDR3 DNA: TGTGCCAGCAGCCCAACAGGGAGAGGGCCTTATGGCTACACCTTC

V gene: TRBV2
D gene: TRBD1
clone size: few
J gene: TRBJ1-5
CDR3 protein: CASRGTGDQPQHF
CDR3 DNA: TGTGCCAGTAGAGGGACAGGGGATCAGCCCCAGCATTTT

V gene: TRBV7-9
D gene: NA
clone size: NA
J gene: TRBJ1-1
CDR3 protein: CASSLRSGVVAEAFF
CDR3 DNA: TGTGCCAGCAGCCTAAGATCAGGGGTGGTGGCTGAAGCTTTCTTT

V gene: TRBV7-2
D gene: NA
clone size: many
J gene: TRBJ1-6
CDR3 protein: CASSLRSSYNSPLHF
CDR3 DNA: TGTGCCAGCAGCTTAAGGAGCTCCTATAATTCACCCCTCCACTTT

V gene: TRBV24-1
D gene: NA
clone size: many
J gene: TRBJ1-5
CDR3 protein: CATSAAFGVEPQHF
CDR3 DNA: TGTGCCACCAGTGCCGCGTTCGGGGTTGAGCCCCAGCATTTT

V gene: TRBV7-8
D gene: NA
clone size: few
J gene: TRBJ2-5
CDR3 protein: CASSLEAAETQYF
CDR3 DNA: TGTGCCAGCAGCTTAGAAGCGGCGGAGACCCAGTACTTC

V gene: TRBV7-9
D gene: NA
clone size: NA
J gene: TRBJ2-2
CDR3 protein: CASKQGRDPTGELFF
CDR3 DNA: TGTGCCAGCAAGCAGGGCAGGGACCCCACCGGGGAGCTGTTTTTT

V gene: TRBV7-9
D gene: TRBD2
clone size: NA
J gene: TRBJ2-5
CDR3 protein: CASSSGGAETQYF
CDR3 DNA: TGTGCTAGCAGCAGCGGGGGGGCAGAGACCCAGTACTTC

V gene: TRBV7-9
D gene: NA
clone size: NA
J gene: TRBJ1-6
CDR3 protein: CASSLGEGDASPLHF
CDR3 DNA: TGTGCCAGCAGCCTGGGGGAGGGGGATGCTTCACCCCTCCACTTT

V gene: TRBV10-3
D gene: TRBD1
clone size: NA
J gene: TRBJ1-5
CDR3 protein: CAISKGQGADQPQHF
CDR3 DNA: TGTGCCATCAGTAAAGGACAGGGGGCGGATCAGCCCCAGCATTTT

V gene: TRBV19
D gene: TRBD1
clone size: NA
J gene: TRBJ2-7
CDR3 protein: CASREDRRSREQYF
CDR3 DNA: TGTGCCAGTAGAGAGGACAGGAGGTCGAGGGAGCAGTACTTC

V gene: TRBV4-2
D gene: NA
clone size: NA
J gene: TRBJ1-5
CDR3 protein: CASSQGADYQPQHF
CDR3 DNA: TGTGCCAGCAGCCAAGGCGCAGACTATCAGCCCCAGCATTTT

V gene: TRBV25-1
D gene: NA
clone size: NA
J gene: TRBJ1-6
CDR3 protein: CARAGGGSPLHF
CDR3 DNA: TGTGCCAGGGCCGGGGGAGGATCACCCCTCCACTTT

V gene: TRBV3-1
D gene: TRBD2
clone size: NA
J gene: TRBJ2-5
CDR3 protein: CASSRRGVKETQYF
CDR3 DNA: TGTGCCAGCAGCCGGCGGGGGGTAAAAGAGACCCAGTACTTC

V gene: TRBV20-1
D gene: NA
clone size: many
J gene: TRBJ1-1
CDR3 protein: CSASPTVNTEAFF
CDR3 DNA: TGCAGTGCTAGCCCGACAGTGAACACTGAAGCTTTCTTT

V gene: TRBV11-1
D gene: NA
clone size: NA
J gene: TRBJ2-7
CDR3 protein: CASGLEGRGHEQYF
CDR3 DNA: TGTGCCAGCGGCTTGGAGGGCAGGGGCCACGAGCAGTACTTC

V gene: TRBV9
D gene: TRBD1
clone size: many
J gene: TRBJ1-4
CDR3 protein: CASSVGGTGGSELFF
CDR3 DNA: TGTGCCAGCAGCGTAGGAGGGACAGGGGGCTCGGAACTGTTTTTT

V gene: TRBV9
D gene: NA
clone size: few
J gene: TRBJ1-6
CDR3 protein: CASTNPGSDNSPLHF
CDR3 DNA: TGTGCCAGCACCAATCCTGGATCCGATAATTCACCCCTCCACTTT

V gene: TRBV5-1
D gene: NA
clone size: once
J gene: TRBJ2-5
CDR3 protein: CASSPGTAETQYF
CDR3 DNA: TGCGCCAGCAGCCCCGGTACGGCAGAGACCCAGTACTTC

V gene: TRBV5-1
D gene: NA
clone size: many
J gene: TRBJ1-1
CDR3 protein: CASSLEPHPMNTEAFF
CDR3 DNA: TGCGCCAGCAGCTTGGAGCCACACCCCATGAACACTGAAGCTTTCTTT

V gene: TRBV7-8
D gene: TRBD1
clone size: few
J gene: TRBJ2-7
CDR3 protein: CASSFDRGIYNEQYF
CDR3 DNA: TGTGCCAGCAGCTTCGACAGGGGAATCTACAATGAGCAGTACTTC

V gene: TRBV12-3/TRBV12-4
D gene: TRBD2
clone size: NA
J gene: TRBJ2-1
CDR3 protein: CASSHGLGPNEQFF
CDR3 DNA: TGTGCCAGCAGTCATGGACTAGGTCCCAATGAGCAGTTCTTC

V gene: TRBV7-6
D gene: TRBD2
clone size: many
J gene: TRBJ2-2
CDR3 protein: CASSFAPGTSGTGELFF
CDR3 DNA: TGTGCCAGCAGCTTTGCGCCCGGGACTAGCGGGACCGGGGAGCTGTTTTTT

V gene: TRBV24-1
D gene: NA
clone size: few
J gene: TRBJ2-2
CDR3 protein: CATSDSSRGGTGELFF
CDR3 DNA: TGTGCCACCAGTGATTCGTCGCGCGGAGGCACCGGGGAGCTGTTTTTT

V gene: TRBV9
D gene: TRBD2
clone size: NA
J gene: TRBJ2-1
CDR3 protein: CASSPDASGTYNEQFF
CDR3 DNA: TGTGCCAGCAGCCCCGATGCTAGCGGGACTTACAATGAGCAGTTCTTC

V gene: TRBV20-1
D gene: TRBD2
clone size: many
J gene: TRBJ2-5
CDR3 protein: CSAREVSGIGTQYF
CDR3 DNA: TGCAGTGCTAGAGAGGTTAGCGGGATCGGGACCCAGTACTTC

V gene: TRBV2
D gene: NA
clone size: NA
J gene: TRBJ1-2
CDR3 protein: CASSETRDTRDYGYTF
CDR3 DNA: TGTGCCAGCAGTGAAACACGGGACACAAGAGACTATGGCTACACCTTC

V gene: TRBV20-1
D gene: NA
clone size: NA
J gene: TRBJ2-3
CDR3 protein: CSARRSGTDTQYF
CDR3 DNA: TGCAGTGCTAGACGTTCAGGGACAGATACGCAGTATTTT

V gene: TRBV19
D gene: NA
clone size: many
J gene: TRBJ1-4
CDR3 protein: CASRSFGNEKLFF
CDR3 DNA: TGTGCCAGTAGGTCGTTCGGAAATGAAAAACTGTTTTTT

V gene: TRBV5-1
D gene: TRBD1
clone size: many
J gene: TRBJ2-7
CDR3 protein: CASRKGQAYEQYF
CDR3 DNA: TGCGCCAGCAGGAAGGGACAGGCCTACGAGCAGTACTTC

V gene: TRBV9
D gene: TRBD1
clone size: NA
J gene: TRBJ2-3
CDR3 protein: CASTLGQGVTDTQYF
CDR3 DNA: TGTGCCAGCACTTTAGGACAGGGGGTAACAGATACGCAGTATTTT

V gene: TRBV5-1
D gene: TRBD1
clone size: many
J gene: TRBJ2-7
CDR3 protein: CASRQGVSYEQYF
CDR3 DNA: TGCGCCAGCAGGCAGGGGGTCTCCTACGAGCAGTACTTC

V gene: TRBV25-1
D gene: NA
clone size: many
J gene: TRBJ1-1
CDR3 protein: CASSDGPGNTEAFF
CDR3 DNA: TGTGCCAGCAGTGACGGACCAGGGAACACTGAAGCTTTCTTT

V gene: TRBV7-3
D gene: TRBD2
clone size: NA
J gene: TRBJ2-1
CDR3 protein: CASSLGTSGGGGQFF
CDR3 DNA: TGTGCCAGCAGCCTAGGGACTAGCGGGGGGGGTGGGCAGTTCTTC

V gene: TRBV5-1
D gene: NA
clone size: NA
J gene: TRBJ2-5
CDR3 protein: CASSLQLSETQYF
CDR3 DNA: TGCGCCAGCAGCTTGCAGCTGTCAGAGACCCAGTACTTC

V gene: TRBV5-8
D gene: NA
clone size: many
J gene: TRBJ1-4
CDR3 protein: CASSAVGEKLFF
CDR3 DNA: TGTGCCAGCAGCGCCGTAGGCGAAAAACTGTTTTTT

V gene: TRBV12-3/TRBV12-4
D gene: NA
clone size: NA
J gene: TRBJ2-3
CDR3 protein: CASRSGPDTQYF
CDR3 DNA: TGTGCCAGCAGATCAGGCCCCGATACGCAGTATTTT

V gene: TRBV7-9
D gene: NA
clone size: many
J gene: TRBJ2-5
CDR3 protein: CASSLRHKGETQYF
CDR3 DNA: TGTGCCAGCAGCTTGCGACATAAGGGGGAGACCCAGTACTTC

V gene: TRBV15
D gene: NA
clone size: NA
J gene: TRBJ2-2
CDR3 protein: CATSREVEVGSTGELFF
CDR3 DNA: TGTGCCACCAGCAGAGAGGTGGAGGTGGGTTCCACCGGGGAGCTGTTTTTT

V gene: TRBV2
D gene: TRBD1
clone size: many
J gene: TRBJ2-7
CDR3 protein: CASSDLWDRAYEQYF
CDR3 DNA: TGTGCCAGCAGTGATCTTTGGGACAGGGCCTACGAGCAGTACTTC

V gene: TRBV7-2
D gene: TRBD1
clone size: NA
J gene: TRBJ2-3
CDR3 protein: CASSAWTGSDTQYF
CDR3 DNA: TGTGCCAGCAGCGCCTGGACAGGCTCAGATACGCAGTATTTT

V gene: TRBV2
D gene: TRBD1
clone size: many
J gene: TRBJ2-5
CDR3 protein: CASKPDRGPLKTQYF
CDR3 DNA: TGTGCCAGCAAACCCGACAGGGGGCCCCTAAAGACCCAGTACTTC

V gene: TRBV19
D gene: NA
clone size: many
J gene: TRBJ1-6
CDR3 protein: CASSRTEWGAPLHF
CDR3 DNA: TGTGCCAGTAGTCGGACAGAATGGGGAGCACCCCTCCACTTT

V gene: TRBV10-3
D gene: TRBD1
clone size: NA
J gene: TRBJ1-5
CDR3 protein: CATRVTGGTQPPHF
CDR3 DNA: TGTGCCACCAGGGTTACAGGGGGCACTCAGCCCCCGCATTTT

V gene: TRBV4-1
D gene: NA
clone size: NA
J gene: TRBJ1-2
CDR3 protein: CASNSALGVNYGYTF
CDR3 DNA: TGCGCCAGCAACTCAGCCTTAGGGGTGAACTATGGCTACACCTTC

V gene: TRBV7-8
D gene: NA
clone size: many
J gene: TRBJ1-2
CDR3 protein: CASSLGGRVSTF
CDR3 DNA: TGTGCCAGCAGCTTAGGAGGGAGGGTTAGCACCTTC

V gene: TRBV29-1
D gene: NA
clone size: once
J gene: TRBJ2-5
CDR3 protein: CSSVSGRQETQYF
CDR3 DNA: TGCAGTTCCGTGTCCGGGCGCCAAGAGACCCAGTACTTC

V gene: TRBV7-2
D gene: TRBD1
clone size: NA
J gene: TRBJ2-7
CDR3 protein: CASSYNRGDYEQYF
CDR3 DNA: TGTGCCAGCAGCTATAACAGGGGGGACTACGAGCAGTACTTC

V gene: TRBV15
D gene: TRBD1
clone size: few
J gene: TRBJ2-7
CDR3 protein: CATSRLTGAYEQYF
CDR3 DNA: TGTGCCACCAGCAGACTAACAGGGGCTTACGAGCAGTACTTC

V gene: TRBV20-1
D gene: TRBD1
clone size: NA
J gene: TRBJ2-7
CDR3 protein: CSATGTGGSYEQYF
CDR3 DNA: TGCAGTGCTACCGGGACAGGGGGGTCCTACGAGCAGTACTTC

V gene: TRBV7-9
D gene: NA
clone size: few
J gene: TRBJ1-6
CDR3 protein: CAWSPQDARTSPLHF
CDR3 DNA: TGTGCCTGGAGCCCACAAGACGCGAGGACATCACCCCTCCACTTT

V gene: TRBV7-9
D gene: NA
clone size: NA
J gene: TRBJ2-5
CDR3 protein: CASSLSGFETQYF
CDR3 DNA: TGTGCCAGCAGCTTATCAGGGTTCGAGACCCAGTACTTC

V gene: TRBV6-6
D gene: TRBD2
clone size: few
J gene: TRBJ2-2
CDR3 protein: CASSSMRLAGDGELFF
CDR3 DNA: TGTGCCAGCAGTTCGATGAGACTAGCGGGGGACGGGGAGCTGTTTTTT

V gene: TRBV27
D gene: NA
clone size: few
J gene: TRBJ2-5
CDR3 protein: CASSLGASTGTQYF
CDR3 DNA: TGTGCCAGCAGTTTGGGGGCCTCGACGGGGACCCAGTACTTC